A selection of T cell receptor beta chains follows, all from one sample in a study of cytomegalovirus exposure and HLA in healthy donors. Sequencing was performed with immunoSEQ multiplex PCR; in TCRdb, only in-frame clones are kept and a portion is missing. The data show more than 70,000 clones, with roughly 64% seen just once and about 7.4% held by the top ten. Sequencing input: PBMCs. The receptors originated from a man aged 35 to 55 in good health and CMV-seropositive. Each CDR3 is given with its conserved first and last residue. D genes are given only for firm matches. Size tells how often a clone was seen (once, few, many) or the class of an expanded clone, and some rows leave it out.

d_call cdr3_length j_call v_call clone_size cdr3_aa cdr3_nt
TRBD1 15 TRBJ2-2 TRBV7-9 - CASSMDRGWTGELFF TGTGCCAGCAGCATGGACAGGGGATGGACCGGGGAGCTGTTTTTT
TRBD1 14 TRBJ1-1 TRBV6-6 - CASSFQGDTTEAFF TGTGCCAGCAGCTTTCAGGGGGATACCACTGAAGCTTTCTTT
- 14 TRBJ1-1 TRBV6-6 once CASSYQQGTLRAFF TGTGCCAGCAGTTACCAGCAGGGGACCCTGAGGGCTTTCTTT
- 13 TRBJ1-5 TRBV19 few CASSQRDYQPQHF TGTGCCAGTAGTCAGAGGGATTATCAGCCCCAGCATTTT
TRBD1 15 TRBJ2-5 TRBV28 - CASSLAQGARETQYF TGTGCCAGCAGTTTGGCCCAGGGGGCGCGGGAGACCCAGTACTTC
- 13 TRBJ2-7 TRBV12-5 few CASGLVSGNEQYF TGTGCTAGTGGTTTGGTGAGCGGAAACGAGCAGTACTTC
- 14 TRBJ2-5 TRBV7-6 - CASSLRGSGETQYF TGTGCCAGCAGCTTAAGAGGGTCTGGAGAGACCCAGTACTTC
TRBD1 17 TRBJ2-4 TRBV10-1 once CASSFVRGNLAKNIQYF TGCGCCAGCAGTTTCGTCAGGGGGAACTTAGCCAAAAACATTCAGTACTTC
- 12 TRBJ1-1 TRBV6-5 - CASGNGGTEAFF TGTGCCAGCGGGAACGGAGGCACTGAAGCTTTCTTT
TRBD1 14 TRBJ2-5 TRBV27 few CASSSYRGLETQYF TGTGCCAGCAGTTCGTACAGGGGGCTTGAGACCCAGTACTTC
- 13 TRBJ2-7 TRBV7-8 few CASSLRQGGEQYF TGTGCCAGCAGCTTACGTCAGGGGGGCGAGCAGTACTTC
TRBD1 14 TRBJ1-4 TRBV28 - CASSPGQDNEKLFF TGTGCCAGCAGCCCGGGACAGGATAATGAAAAACTGTTTTTT
- 15 TRBJ1-2 TRBV7-8 - CASSFQGGVNYGYTF TGTGCCAGCAGCTTTCAAGGGGGTGTGAACTATGGCTACACCTTC
TRBD1 13 TRBJ1-1 TRBV27 - CASSSRQGTEAFF TGTGCCAGCAGTTCCAGACAGGGGACTGAAGCTTTCTTT
- 14 TRBJ1-1 TRBV2 - CASSDTAGNTEAFF TGTGCCAGCAGTGACACAGCAGGGAACACTGAAGCTTTCTTT
TRBD1 14 TRBJ1-2 TRBV19 - CASSSRTGAYGYTF TGTGCCAGTAGTTCCCGGACAGGGGCGTATGGCTACACCTTC
- 14 TRBJ1-5 TRBV29-1 few CSVELGGANQPQHF TGCAGCGTTGAACTGGGGGGGGCCAATCAGCCCCAGCATTTT
- 15 TRBJ2-2 TRBV29-1 - CSVKGPPGSTGELFF TGCAGCGTTAAAGGACCCCCAGGAAGCACCGGGGAGCTGTTTTTT
- 13 TRBJ1-2 TRBV14 - CASSQVSSYGYTF TGTGCCAGCAGCCAAGTGTCCAGTTATGGCTACACCTTC
- 17 TRBJ1-6 TRBV7-2 - CASSLFGLGLDSSPLHF TGTGCCAGCAGCTTATTTGGCTTGGGTTTAGACAGTTCACCCCTCCACTTT
TRBD2 16 TRBJ2-2 TRBV29-1 - CSVEDRSLAGAEELFF TGCAGCGTTGAAGATCGGAGTCTGGCGGGAGCCGAGGAGCTGTTTTTT
- 15 TRBJ1-6 TRBV6-5 - CASSYVRGPDSPLHF TGTGCCAGCAGTTACGTGCGGGGGCCCGATTCACCCCTCCACTTT
- 14 TRBJ1-1 TRBV5-1 - CASSSGQLNTEAFF TGCGCCAGCAGTTCAGGACAGCTTAACACTGAAGCTTTCTTT
TRBD2 14 TRBJ2-3 TRBV29-1 - CSVVAGGAPDTQYF TGCAGCGTTGTAGCGGGAGGGGCCCCGGATACGCAGTATTTT
- 13 TRBJ1-5 TRBV6-4 - CASSRQVNQPQHF TGTGCCAGCAGCCGACAGGTCAATCAGCCCCAGCATTTT
TRBD2 16 TRBJ2-1 TRBV5-6 - CASSFGSGGDLNEQFF TGTGCCAGCAGCTTTGGGTCGGGGGGGGACTTGAATGAGCAGTTCTTC
- 13 TRBJ1-6 TRBV30 - CAWSVGARGPLHF TGTGCCTGGAGTGTGGGGGCCCGGGGACCCCTCCACTTT